This section outlines one TCR beta chain sequence together with its context. This sample was taken from a study of blood T cell repertoires in COVID-19. The overall study: Spain, Italy and the United States supplied samples that represented acute and convalescent COVID-19. Sample material is recorded as cDNA or gDNA derived from T cells, B-cell-depleted T cells, or PBMCs.

Original processing notes: Cell counts per sample came from amplifying reference gene primers. Profiling relied on immunoSEQ multiplex PCR, and the TCRdb table lists in-frame clones only, not all of them. The DNA was the basis for D and trimming; V, J and clone size are from that table. The table records roughly 200,000 clones, 75% to 95% of them present only once. This sequence originates from a man aged 45-60 years with acute or convalescent COVID-19. The sequencing input was peripheral blood.

CDR3: CASSPRLQLASNTGELFF. The CDR3 nucleotides read TGTGCCAGCTCACCACGGTTACAACTAGCGTCGAACACCGGGGAGCTGTTTTTT. The rearrangement links TRBV18 to TRBJ2-2; 7 positions agree with TRBD2. The J segment lost 0 bases and the V segment lost 1 base, leaving 8 bases of the junction unmatched. CDR3 length: 18 residues. From germline, CDR1 is KGHSH and CDR2 LQKENI.